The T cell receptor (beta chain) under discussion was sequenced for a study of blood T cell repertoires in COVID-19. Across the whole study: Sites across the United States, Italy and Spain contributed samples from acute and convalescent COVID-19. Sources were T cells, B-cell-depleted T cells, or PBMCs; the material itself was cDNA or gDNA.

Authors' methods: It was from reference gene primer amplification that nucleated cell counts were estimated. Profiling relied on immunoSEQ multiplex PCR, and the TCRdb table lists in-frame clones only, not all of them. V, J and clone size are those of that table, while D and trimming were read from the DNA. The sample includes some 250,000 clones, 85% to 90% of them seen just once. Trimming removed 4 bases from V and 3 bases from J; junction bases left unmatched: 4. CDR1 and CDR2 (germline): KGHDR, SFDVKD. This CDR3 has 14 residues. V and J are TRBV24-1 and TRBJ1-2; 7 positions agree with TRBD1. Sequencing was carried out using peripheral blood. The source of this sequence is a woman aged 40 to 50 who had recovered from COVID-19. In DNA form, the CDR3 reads TGTGCCACCAGTGACGGACAGGTCGACTATGGCTACACCTTC. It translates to CATSDGQVDYGYTF.